These 12 T cell receptor beta chains were sequenced from one sample in a study of blood T cells in healthy people across ages. The second PCR ran roughly 7 to 12 cycles with a sample-barcoded 5' primer and J-beta primers. TCRdb reprocessed the 5' RACE reads with MiXCR, giving one entry per CDR3 protein. The data show some 1.5 million distinct CDR3 sequences, less than 45% seen once. The sequencing input was blood. The origin of the receptors is a woman in her late teens or twenties in good health.

The table lists this clonotype with a few counts. The chain has TRBV4-2 and TRBJ1-2; no reliable D call. Germline assignment: CDR1 LGHNA and CDR2 YNFKEQ. This CDR3 comprises 14 residues. The V and J ends lost 2 bases and 4 bases respectively, with 11 bases between them. CDR3 sequence reads: CASSQPYTFYGYTF. Here the CDR3 DNA reads TGTGCCAGCAGCCAACCCTATACCTTCTATGGCTACACCTTC.

A word on this clonotype: A read error may account for a junction end that differs from germline. The rearrangement links TRBV3-1 to TRBJ1-2; no reliable D call. Germline loops: CDR1 LGHDT, CDR2 YNNKEL (reference sequence). The CDR3 is 13 amino acids. CDR3 DNA: TGTGCCAGCAGCCCCGACTCTAACTATGACTACACCTTC. It specifies CASSPDSNYDYTF.

The chain combines TRBV4-1 with TRBJ1-5; 12 nucleotides line up with TRBD1. CDR1 and CDR2 from the germline V gene are MGHRA and YSYEKL. The length of the CDR3 is 15 residues. With 1 base clipped from V and 7 bases from J, the junction kept 2 bases outside the gene matches. The CDR3 here is CASSQAGQGAQPQHF. The DNA for the CDR3 is TGCGCCAGCAGCCAAGCGGGACAGGGGGCCCAGCCCCAGCATTTT.

The chain joins TRBV24-1 to TRBJ2-5, with 8 bases lining up with TRBD2. J gave up 1 base and V 3 bases, and 6 bases lay outside the gene matches. The germline V gene encodes CDR1 KGHDR and CDR2 SFDVKD. The CDR3 loop spans 16 amino acids. CDR3 coding DNA: TGTGCCACCAGTGATGCGTTAGCGGGGATCCAAGAGACCCAGTACTTC. Translating it yields CATSDALAGIQETQYF.

This clonotype came up a few times. V is TRBV15 and J is TRBJ2-7; the match to TRBD1 covers 9 bases. This CDR3 has 14 amino acids. CDR1 LNHNV and CDR2 YYDKDF come from the germline V gene (reference sequence). V shed 3 bases, J shed 5 bases, and the junction held 5 bases outside the gene matches. CDR3 nucleotides: TGTGCCACCAGCAGGCCGGGACAGGGTCACGAGCAGTACTTC. Protein sequence: CATSRPGQGHEQYF.

This clonotype was counted a few times. J is TRBJ1-2 and V is TRBV12-3 or TRBV12-4; TRBD1 might be the D (5 bases). The CDR3 has 15 amino acids. The germline V and J ends were trimmed by 2 bases and 8 bases, with 18 bases remaining between them. CDR3 sequence reads: CASSLKVGAGSGYTF. The DNA for the CDR3 is TGTGCCAGCAGTTTAAAGGTCGGGGCAGGCAGCGGCTACACCTTC.

A few counts support this clonotype. The chain uses TRBV7-2 and TRBJ2-7, with D possibly being TRBD1 (6 bases). V lost 1 base, J lost 6 bases, and 10 bases lay in between. Germline CDR1 SGHTA, CDR2 FQGNSA. CDR3 length equals 13 residues. The CDR3: CASSLVEGGEQYF. For the CDR3, the DNA is TGTGCCAGCAGCTTAGTGGAAGGGGGCGAGCAGTACTTC.

This chain joins TRBV2 and TRBJ2-5, with 12 bases aligning to TRBD1. The trim removed 5 bases at V and 11 bases at J, leaving 15 bases unmatched. Germline-derived CDR1 and CDR2 are SNHLY and FYNNEI. The CDR3 runs 16 residues. Here the CDR3 DNA reads TGTGCCAGCAGTTCCGGGACAGGGGGCCCCTACAATGAGCAGTACTTC. Encoded protein: CASSSGTGGPYNEQYF.

The J gene is TRBJ2-3, the V gene TRBV9; either TRBD1 or TRBD2 may fit D (7 bases each). This CDR3 has 13 amino acids. Germline-derived CDR1 and CDR2 are SGDLS and YYNGEE. V shed 6 bases and J shed 8 bases, with 16 bases lying between them. The CDR3 coding sequence is TGTGCCAGCACCCGAGGGGGCGGGGGTACGCAGTATTTT. Its protein product is CASTRGGGGTQYF.

The gene calls are TRBV28 and TRBJ2-5; D may match TRBD1 or TRBD2 (5 bases each). Germline CDR1 is MDHEN and CDR2 is SYDVKM. V lost 2 bases to trimming and J lost 6 bases, with 19 bases between them. This CDR3 is built from 16 residues. As DNA, the CDR3 is TGTGCCAGCAGTTTACCTGCCGGGACCGTTGGAAAGACCCAGTACTTC. Its translation is CASSLPAGTVGKTQYF.

This chain uses TRBV10-3 with TRBJ1-5; D gene uncertain. The length of the CDR3 is 16 residues. Germline V CDR1 and CDR2: ENHRY, SYGVKD. V dropped 0 bases and J dropped 2 bases, with 11 bases sitting between them. CDR3 sequence (DNA): TGTGCCATCAGTGAGTCGATGGGGTTGGGCAATCAGCCCCAGCATTTT. As protein: CAISESMGLGNQPQHF.

In this sample, this clonotype turned up a few times. The chain links TRBV5-1 to TRBJ1-2; D call uncertain. The CDR3 is made up of 14 amino acids. V was trimmed by 0 bases and J by 5 bases, leaving 11 bases between them. Germline V gene data show CDR1 as SGHRS and CDR2 as YFSETQ. This CDR3 reads CASSLGPGGYGYTF. In nucleotides, the CDR3 is TGCGCCAGCAGCTTGGGGCCGGGAGGGTATGGCTACACCTTC. Supplemented by reference TRBV5-1 and TRBJ1-2, the full variable domain reads KAGVTQTPRYLIKTRGQQVTLSCSPISGHRSVSWYQQTPGQGLQFLFEYFSETQRNKGNFPGRFSGRQFSNSRSEMNVSTLELGDSALYLCASSLGPGGYGYTFGSGTRLTVV.